This paragraph reports one T cell receptor beta chain. The data stem from a study of T cell changes during pregnancy in multiple sclerosis. Germline V gene lookup returns CDR1 SGHNT and CDR2 YYREEE (reference sequence). CDR3 size: 14 residues. The ends were cut back, 0 bases at V and 5 bases at J, with 11 bases in the middle. Data came from immunoSEQ multiplex PCR; TCRdb stores just in-frame clones and leaves some out. Among just under 95,000 clones listed, 85% to 95% were seen once. Sample: peripheral blood, taken in the first trimester of pregnancy. This TCR derives from a female donor with multiple sclerosis, enrolled in a pregnancy study. The chain has TRBV5-4 and TRBJ1-1; D might be TRBD1 (5 bases). CDR3: CASSLEQGWTEAFF. CDR3 in DNA: TGTGCCAGCAGCTTGGAGCAGGGATGGACTGAAGCTTTCTTT.